This note documents a single TCR beta chain sequence. This specimen belongs to a study of control samples from healthy donors and cancer patients. This table comes from immunoSEQ multiplex PCR, and its TCRdb copy is limited to in-frame clones, with some not included. The table shows approximately 130,000 clones, with about 87% occurring only once. This CDR3 spans 14 amino acids. From germline, CDR1 is SNHLY and CDR2 FYNNEI. V lost 8 bases and J lost 4, with 15 bases in between. Material: blood. The J gene is TRBJ1-5, the V gene TRBV2, with TRBD1 as a possible D gene (5 bases). This TCR was sampled from a man aged 25 to 40 in good health. The CDR3: CASGRGALNQPQHF. The CDR3 nucleotides read TGTGCCAGCGGCCGAGGGGCCTTGAATCAGCCCCAGCATTTT.